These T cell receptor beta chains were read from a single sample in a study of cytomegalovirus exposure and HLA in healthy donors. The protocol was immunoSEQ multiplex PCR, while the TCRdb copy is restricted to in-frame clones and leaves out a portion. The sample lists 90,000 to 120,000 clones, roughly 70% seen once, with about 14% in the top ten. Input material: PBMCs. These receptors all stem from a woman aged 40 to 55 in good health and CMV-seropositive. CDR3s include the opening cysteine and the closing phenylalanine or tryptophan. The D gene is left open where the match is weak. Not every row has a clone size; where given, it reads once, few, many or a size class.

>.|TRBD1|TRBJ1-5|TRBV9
TGTGCCAGCAGCGAGGGGGCGATAGGTCAGCCCCAGCATTTT
CASSEGAIGQPQHF
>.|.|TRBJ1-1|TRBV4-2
TGTGCCAGCAGCCAAGTCACAGGGCGCATGAACACTGAAGCTTTCTTT
CASSQVTGRMNTEAFF
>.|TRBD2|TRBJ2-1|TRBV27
TGTGCCAGCAGTCCCCCAGTAGCGGGGAAGAACCCCTACAATGAGCAGTTCTTC
CASSPPVAGKNPYNEQFF
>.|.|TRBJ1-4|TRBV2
TGTGCCAGCAACAGGGCTCCTAATGAAAAACTGTTTTTT
CASNRAPNEKLFF
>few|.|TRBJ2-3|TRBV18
TGTGCCAGCTCACCGACGGAGGAGAGCACAGATACGCAGTATTTT
CASSPTEESTDTQYF
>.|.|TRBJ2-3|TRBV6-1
TGTGCCAGCAGTGAAGAAGGGGGGGGGAAGGATACGCAGTATTTT
CASSEEGGGKDTQYF
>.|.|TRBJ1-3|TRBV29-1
TGCAGCGCCCTGACAGTCTCTGGAAACACCATATATTTT
CSALTVSGNTIYF
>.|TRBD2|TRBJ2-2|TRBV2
TGTGCCAGCAGGGAACTAGCGGGGATCACCGGGGAGCTGTTTTTT
CASRELAGITGELFF
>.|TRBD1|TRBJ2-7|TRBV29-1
TGCAGCGTAAGGACAGGGATCGAGCAGTACTTC
CSVRTGIEQYF
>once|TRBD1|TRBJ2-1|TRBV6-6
TGTGCCAGCAGTTACCGGACAGGGGGTGGTGAGCAGTTCTTC
CASSYRTGGGEQFF
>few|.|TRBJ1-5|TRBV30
TGTGCCTGGAGTGTAGGGGTATATCAGCCCCAGCATTTT
CAWSVGVYQPQHF
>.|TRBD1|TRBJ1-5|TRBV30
TGTGCCTGGATTAACCCCGGGACAGCAAGATTTTATAGCAATCAGCCCCAGCATTTT
CAWINPGTARFYSNQPQHF
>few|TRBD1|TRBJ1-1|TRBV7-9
TGTGCCAGCAGCTCCCTGGGACAGGGGATCGAAGCTTTCTTT
CASSSLGQGIEAFF
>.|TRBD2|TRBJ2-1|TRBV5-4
TGTGCCAGCAGCTTGAGGACTAGCGGGGTCTCCTACAATGAGCAGTTCTTC
CASSLRTSGVSYNEQFF
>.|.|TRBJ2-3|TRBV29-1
TGCAGCGTCTCGACAGGGCGGGAAGGTACGCAGTATTTT
CSVSTGREGTQYF
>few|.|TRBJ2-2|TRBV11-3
TGTGCCAGCAGCTTATTAGGGAGCGGGGAGCTGTTTTTT
CASSLLGSGELFF
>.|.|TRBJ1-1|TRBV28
TGTGCCAGCAGTTCACAGGTCTGGAACACTGAAGCTTTCTTT
CASSSQVWNTEAFF